The clone carrying this T cell receptor (beta chain) was observed many times. What it binds is unknown. Naive CD8 library inputs spanned roughly 17,000 to 1,100,000 sorted cells and 10%, 30% or 50% RNA. Naive CD8 T cells were sorted, and the gate applied was CD8+CD4-CCR7+CD45RA+. The data originate from a study of molecular identifiers for immune sequencing clone quantification. Study-level results: Detecting spiked Jurkat TCR RNA from one cell among about a million naive cells was reportedly possible.

Germline V gives CDR1 LGHNA, CDR2 YNFKEQ. The CDR3 runs 14 residues. V was pared by 6 bases and J by 4 bases, with 9 bases of the junction left unmatched. Preparation methods for the bulk TCR libraries were those previously described, with listed TCR primers. Each CDR3 protein gets one entry after TCRdb re-called the PCR reads with MiXCR. Here the sample spans just under 65,000 distinct CDR3 sequences, less than 20% being singletons. The sequenced sample was naive CD8+ T cells from blood, with Jurkat cell RNA spiked in. Described subset: FACS-sorted CD8+CD4-CCR7+CD45RA+ naive T cells. The V call is TRBV4-2, the J call TRBJ2-7; 7 positions match TRBD2. The receptor was derived from a human donor in good health. Some libraries in this study had Jurkat cell RNA spiked in. CDR3 nucleotides: TGTGCCAGCAGTCCCGGACTAGGAGCTTACGAGCAGTACTTC. Translated: CASSPGLGAYEQYF.